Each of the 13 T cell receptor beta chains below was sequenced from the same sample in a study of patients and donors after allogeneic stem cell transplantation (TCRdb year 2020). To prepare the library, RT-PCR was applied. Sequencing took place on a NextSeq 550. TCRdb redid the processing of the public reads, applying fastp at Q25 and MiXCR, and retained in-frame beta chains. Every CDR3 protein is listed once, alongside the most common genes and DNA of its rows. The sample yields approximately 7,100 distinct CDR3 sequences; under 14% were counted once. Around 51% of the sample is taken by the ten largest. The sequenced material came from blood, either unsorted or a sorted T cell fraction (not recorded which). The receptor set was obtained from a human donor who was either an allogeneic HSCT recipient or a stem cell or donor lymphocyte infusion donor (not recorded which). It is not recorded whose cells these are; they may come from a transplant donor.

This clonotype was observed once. CDR3 sequence: CAWSPGIWEQYF. DNA for the CDR3: TGTGCCTGGAGCCCCGGGATATGGGAGCAGTACTTC. The chain joins TRBV30 to TRBJ2-7, with D possibly matching TRBD2 (5 bases). The germline CDR1 and CDR2 sequences are GTSNPN and SVGIG (reference sequence). V lost 3 bases and J lost 7, with 13 bases in between. The CDR3 loop spans 12 amino acids.

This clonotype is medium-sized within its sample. The CDR3 loop reads CASSLAVTENQPQHF. The CDR3 region has the DNA TGTGCCAGCAGCTTAGCGGTGACGGAAAATCAGCCCCAGCATTTT. The chain recombines TRBV7-9 with TRBJ1-5; D unclear. Germline loops: CDR1 SEHNR, CDR2 FQNEAQ (reference sequence). With 0 bases removed from V and 4 bases from J, the gap between germline ends came to 10 bases. The CDR3 spans 15 residues.

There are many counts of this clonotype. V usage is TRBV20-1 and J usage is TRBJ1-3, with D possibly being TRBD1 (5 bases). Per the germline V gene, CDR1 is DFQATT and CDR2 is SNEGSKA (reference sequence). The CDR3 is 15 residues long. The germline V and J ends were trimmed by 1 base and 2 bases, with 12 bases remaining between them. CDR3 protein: CSARGPGLPGNTIYF. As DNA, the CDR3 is TGCAGTGCTAGAGGTCCAGGGCTTCCTGGAAACACCATATATTTT.

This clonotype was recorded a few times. The CDR3 loop is CAWSVTGMDQPQHF. The CDR3 DNA follows: TGTGCCTGGAGTGTTACAGGTATGGATCAGCCCCAGCATTTT. The rearrangement joins TRBV30 to TRBJ1-5; D may be TRBD1 (5 bases). This CDR3 spans 14 amino acids. V was clipped by 0 bases and J by 5 bases, with 11 bases between them. In germline, CDR1 is GTSNPN, CDR2 SVGIG (reference sequence).

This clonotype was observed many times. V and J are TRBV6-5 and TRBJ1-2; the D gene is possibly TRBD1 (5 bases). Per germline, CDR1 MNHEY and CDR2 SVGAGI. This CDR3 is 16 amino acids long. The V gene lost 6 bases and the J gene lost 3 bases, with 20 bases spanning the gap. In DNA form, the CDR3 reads TGTGCCAGCAGGCAGCCCCGGGAGGGGCGAGACTATGGCTACACCTTC. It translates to CASRQPREGRDYGYTF.

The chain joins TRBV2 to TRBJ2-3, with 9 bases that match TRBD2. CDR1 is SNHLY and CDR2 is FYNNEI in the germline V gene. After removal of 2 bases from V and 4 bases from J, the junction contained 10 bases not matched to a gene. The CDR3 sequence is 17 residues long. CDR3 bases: TGTGCCAGCAGTGAACCCCGAGGGGGCGGGGGGGCAGATACGCAGTATTTT. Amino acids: CASSEPRGGGGADTQYF.

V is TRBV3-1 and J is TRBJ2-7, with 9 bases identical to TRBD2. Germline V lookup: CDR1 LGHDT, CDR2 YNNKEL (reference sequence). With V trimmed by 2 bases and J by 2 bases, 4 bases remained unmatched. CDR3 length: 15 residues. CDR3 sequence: CASSQSSGAPYEQYF. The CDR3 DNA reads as TGTGCCAGCAGCCAATCTAGCGGGGCTCCCTACGAGCAGTACTTC.

CDR3 in amino acids: CAWSEASGNTIYF. DNA of the CDR3: TGTGCCTGGAGCGAGGCGTCTGGAAACACCATATATTTT. This chain uses TRBV30 with TRBJ1-3; D gene uncertain. With 3 bases removed from V and 1 base from J, the gap between germline ends came to 7 bases. CDR1 is GTSNPN, CDR2 SVGIG, per germline (reference sequence). The CDR3 is 13 amino acids.

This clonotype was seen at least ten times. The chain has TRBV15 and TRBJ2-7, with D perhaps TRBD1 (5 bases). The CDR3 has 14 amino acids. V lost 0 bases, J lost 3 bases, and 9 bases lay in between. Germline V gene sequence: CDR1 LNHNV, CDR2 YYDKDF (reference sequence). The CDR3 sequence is CATSRDSTDYEQYF. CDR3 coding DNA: TGTGCCACCAGCAGAGACTCGACAGACTACGAGCAGTACTTC.

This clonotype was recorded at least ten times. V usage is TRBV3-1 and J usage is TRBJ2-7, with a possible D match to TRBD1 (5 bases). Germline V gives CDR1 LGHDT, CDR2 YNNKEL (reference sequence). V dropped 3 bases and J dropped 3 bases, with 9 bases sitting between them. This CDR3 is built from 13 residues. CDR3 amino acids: CASSQDNLYEQYF. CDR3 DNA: TGTGCCAGCAGCCAGGACAACCTCTACGAGCAGTACTTC.

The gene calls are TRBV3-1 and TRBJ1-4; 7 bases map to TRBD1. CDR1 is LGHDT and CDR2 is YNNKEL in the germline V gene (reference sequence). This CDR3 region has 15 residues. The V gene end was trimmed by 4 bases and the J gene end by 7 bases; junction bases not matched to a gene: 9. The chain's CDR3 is CASSPDRVRAEKLFF. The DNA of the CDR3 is TGTGCCAGCAGCCCAGACAGGGTGCGGGCTGAAAAACTGTTTTTT. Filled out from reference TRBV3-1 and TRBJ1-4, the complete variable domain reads DTAVSQTPKYLVTQMGNDKSIKCEQNLGHDTMYWYKQDSKKFLKIMFSYNNKELIINETVPNRFSPKSPDKAHLNLHINSLELGDSAVYFCASSPDRVRAEKLFFGSGTQLSVL.

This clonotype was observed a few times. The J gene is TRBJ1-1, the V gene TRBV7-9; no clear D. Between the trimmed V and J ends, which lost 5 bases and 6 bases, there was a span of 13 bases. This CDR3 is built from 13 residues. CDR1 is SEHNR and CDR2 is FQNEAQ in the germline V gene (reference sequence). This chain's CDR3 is CASSRTEVSEAFF. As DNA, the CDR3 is TGTGCCAGCAGCCGCACGGAGGTTTCTGAAGCTTTCTTT.

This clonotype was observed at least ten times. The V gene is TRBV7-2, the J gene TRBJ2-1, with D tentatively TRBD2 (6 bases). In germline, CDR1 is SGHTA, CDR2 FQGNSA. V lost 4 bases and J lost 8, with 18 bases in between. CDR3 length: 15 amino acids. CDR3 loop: CASSSMGRGPHEQFF. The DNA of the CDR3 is TGTGCCAGCAGCTCCATGGGGCGGGGTCCTCATGAGCAGTTCTTC.